The clone carrying this T cell receptor beta chain was seen a few times. This specimen belongs to a study of identical twins. TCRdb re-called the 5' RACE reads with MiXCR, one entry per CDR3 protein. The profile covers approximately 700,000 distinct CDR3 sequences, with 15% to 20% appearing a single time and under 15% taken by the ten largest. This CDR3 has 14 amino acids. V dropped 6 bases and J dropped 1 base, with 13 bases sitting between them. These same data were also listed under a study on T cells expressing NK-cell markers.

The gene calls are TRBV12-3 or TRBV12-4 and TRBJ2-7; D remains ambiguous. Sequenced sample: PBMCs. The source of this sequence is a woman between 18 and 29 years old in good health. The CDR3 bases are TGTGCCAGCAGCCCCTACGGTCCGTCCTACGAGCAGTACTTC. Amino acid sequence: CASSPYGPSYEQYF.